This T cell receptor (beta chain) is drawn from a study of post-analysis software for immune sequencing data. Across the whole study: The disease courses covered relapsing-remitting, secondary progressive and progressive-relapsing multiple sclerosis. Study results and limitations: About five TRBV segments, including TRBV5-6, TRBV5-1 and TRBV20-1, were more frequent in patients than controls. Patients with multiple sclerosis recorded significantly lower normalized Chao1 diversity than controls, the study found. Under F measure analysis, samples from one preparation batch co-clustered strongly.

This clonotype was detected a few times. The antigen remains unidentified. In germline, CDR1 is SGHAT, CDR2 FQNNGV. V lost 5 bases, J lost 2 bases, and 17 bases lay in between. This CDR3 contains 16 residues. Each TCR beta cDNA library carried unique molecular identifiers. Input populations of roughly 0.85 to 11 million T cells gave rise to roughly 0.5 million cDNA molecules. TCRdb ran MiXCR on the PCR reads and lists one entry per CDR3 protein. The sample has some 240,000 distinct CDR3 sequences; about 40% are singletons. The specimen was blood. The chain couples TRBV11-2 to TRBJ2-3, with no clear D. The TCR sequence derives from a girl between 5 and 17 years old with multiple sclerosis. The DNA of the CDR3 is TGTGCCAGCAGCCAAGGAAAGCAGATTATCACAGATACGCAGTATTTT. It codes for CASSQGKQIITDTQYF.